This TCR beta chain was sequenced during a study of blood T cell repertoires in COVID-19. Whole-study context: Italy, Spain and the United States were the sources of the convalescent and acute COVID-19 samples. PBMCs, B-cell-depleted T cells, or T cells were the source of the cDNA or gDNA that made up the material.

This table comes from immunoSEQ multiplex PCR, and its TCRdb copy is limited to in-frame clones, with some not included. The top ten hold roughly 6.6% of the sample, which has approximately 190,000 clones, around 83% seen once. The CDR3 is 13 residues long. The V gene's germline CDR1 is LNHDA and CDR2 SQIVND (reference sequence). The V gene lost 1 base and the J gene lost 3 bases, with 4 bases spanning the gap. The genes are TRBV19 and TRBJ1-5, with D unclear. Sequencing was performed on peripheral blood. The TCR sequence derives from a woman aged 40-49 years with acute or convalescent COVID-19. In nucleotides, the CDR3 is TGTGCCAGTAGTATAGCAGTCAATCAGCCCCAGCATTTT. Amino acid sequence: CASSIAVNQPQHF.